These 25 T cell receptor beta chains were sequenced from one sample in a study of T cells after posttransplantation cyclophosphamide. Generated by immunoSEQ multiplex PCR, the TCRdb table keeps only in-frame clones and is missing some. The sample lists 15,000 to 20,000 clones; 85% were seen once. Control samples came 1 year after myeloablative marrow transplants with methotrexate plus calcineurin inhibitor. Sequencing used PBMCs, obtained after allogeneic stem cell transplant with calcineurin inhibitor and methotrexate. These TCRs come from a female patient aged 18 to 35 who received an allogeneic stem cell transplant from an unrelated donor, was CMV-positive, and had acute and chronic GVHD. Some of the T cells may derive from the graft donor.

This clone showed up just once. This chain links TRBV6-5 with TRBJ2-3, with D maybe TRBD1 (5 bases). This CDR3 comprises 15 residues. The V gene's germline CDR1 is MNHEY and CDR2 SVGAGI. The V end was cut by 6 bases, the J end by 0 bases, with 13 bases between. This CDR3 is CASRSQGASTDTQYF. In nucleotides, the CDR3 is TGTGCCAGCAGAAGCCAGGGTGCGAGCACAGATACGCAGTATTTT.

This clone was found once. This chain uses TRBV29-1 with TRBJ1-1, with TRBD1 matching over 10 bases. The trim removed 3 bases at V and 1 base at J, leaving 14 bases unmatched. The CDR3 is made up of 18 amino acids. CDR1 and CDR2 from the germline V gene are SQVTM and ANQGSEA. The CDR3 nucleotides read TGCAGCGTTGACGGGCTCGGACAGGGGGGGTTTCGGAACACTGAAGCTTTCTTT. Amino acids: CSVDGLGQGGFRNTEAFF.

The chain employs TRBV5-1 and TRBJ2-1; maybe TRBD2 (5 bases). The V end lost 1 base, the J end lost 6 bases, and 14 bases lay between the germline ends. CDR1 and CDR2 from the germline V gene are SGHRS and YFSETQ. The CDR3 contains 15 residues. CDR3 nucleotide sequence: TGCGCCAGCAGCTTGCGGTGGGAGACGACCAATGAGCAGTTCTTC. The encoded protein is CASSLRWETTNEQFF.

This clone came up once. The rearrangement joins TRBV25-1 to TRBJ2-1, with 9 bases identical to TRBD1. J was trimmed by 6 bases and V by 2 bases; bases with no gene match: 8. Per germline, CDR1 MGHDK and CDR2 SYGVNS. This CDR3 is built from 16 residues. CDR3 DNA: TGTGCCAGCAGTGAAGGGGGGGGACAGGGACCCAATGAGCAGTTCTTC. Its protein is CASSEGGGQGPNEQFF.

This clone was picked up one time. The chain employs TRBV18 and TRBJ2-3; 9 bases match TRBD2. V dropped 6 bases and J dropped 2; count of bases not matched to a gene: 6. The V gene's germline CDR1 is KGHSH and CDR2 LQKENI. The CDR3 spans 15 residues. CDR3 in DNA: TGTGCCAGCTCCCCCTTAGCGGGAGACACAGATACGCAGTATTTT. Protein sequence: CASSPLAGDTDTQYF.

The chain links TRBV5-1 to TRBJ1-1, with D maybe TRBD1 (6 bases). From germline, CDR1 is SGHRS and CDR2 YFSETQ. CDR3 length: 15 residues. Trimming removed 0 bases at V and 3 bases at J, with 12 bases between. The CDR3 spells CASSLVGGLDTEAFF. CDR3 in DNA: TGCGCCAGCAGCTTGGTAGGGGGATTGGACACTGAAGCTTTCTTT.

This sequence joins TRBV28 and TRBJ2-5; 7 nucleotides agree with TRBD1. CDR3 length: 14 amino acids. In germline, CDR1 is MDHEN, CDR2 SYDVKM. With V trimmed by 5 bases and J by 4 bases, 7 bases remained unmatched. CDR3 in amino acids: CASSPATGLETQYF. For the CDR3, the DNA is TGTGCCAGCAGTCCGGCGACAGGGCTAGAGACCCAGTACTTC.

This chain joins TRBV19 and TRBJ2-3; D is possibly TRBD2 (6 bases). V shed 5 bases and J shed 6 bases, with 6 bases lying between them. CDR3 length: 11 amino acids. The germline CDR1 and CDR2 sequences are LNHDA and SQIVND (reference sequence). This CDR3 is CASSRGDTQYF. In nucleotides, the CDR3 is TGTGCCAGTAGTCGGGGGGATACGCAGTATTTT.

This chain connects TRBV27 to TRBJ2-7; TRBD2 is a possible D gene (6 bases). Germline CDR1 is MNHEY and CDR2 is SMNVEV (reference sequence). CDR3 size: 13 residues. Trimming took 2 bases from V and 4 from J, leaving 9 bases between them. The CDR3 DNA follows: TGTGCCAGCAGTTTAGGTGGGGGGTACGAGCAGTACTTC. Translated, it gives CASSLGGGYEQYF.

The V gene is TRBV5-6, the J gene TRBJ2-3; D not resolved. The CDR3 is 15 residues long. Trimming left V 0 bases short and J 1 base short, with 9 bases between. Germline-derived CDR1 and CDR2 are SGHDT and YYEEEE. CDR3 sequence: CASSLGYYRTDTQYF. The CDR3 DNA reads as TGTGCCAGCAGCTTGGGGTACTACCGCACAGATACGCAGTATTTT.

The chain employs TRBV6-5 and TRBJ2-1, with 8 bases that match TRBD2. From germline, CDR1 is MNHEY and CDR2 SVGAGI. The CDR3 has 15 amino acids. After removal of 6 bases from V and 0 bases from J, the junction contained 4 bases not matched to a gene. This chain's CDR3 is CASSFSGDSYNEQFF. DNA of the CDR3: TGTGCCAGCAGCTTTAGCGGGGACTCCTACAATGAGCAGTTCTTC.

V gene TRBV5-8 combines with J gene TRBJ2-7, with 7 bases identical to TRBD1. The CDR3 runs to 13 residues. Per the germline V gene, CDR1 is SGHTS and CDR2 is YDEGEE. Germline trimming cut 4 bases from V and 5 bases from J; bases unmatched to any gene: 6. The CDR3 nucleotides read TGTGCCAGCAGCCGCTGGGGGACAGACGAGCAGTACTTC. It codes for CASSRWGTDEQYF.

V usage is TRBV5-6 and J usage is TRBJ2-1, with 9 positions matching TRBD2. The CDR3 is 16 amino acids. CDR1 is SGHDT, CDR2 YYEEEE, per germline. V trimming: 4 bases; J trimming: 7 bases; junction bases outside the gene matches: 12. The CDR3 coding sequence is TGTGCCAGCAGCCCCGCGGCGGGAGGGCCGGGGAATGAGCAGTTCTTC. This codes for CASSPAAGGPGNEQFF.

J is TRBJ2-7 and V is TRBV5-3; 7 bases fit TRBD2. TRBV5-3 has ORF status, its function being uncertain. The CDR3 contains 14 residues. V shed 2 bases, J shed 3 bases, and the junction held 5 bases outside the gene matches. As DNA, the CDR3 is TGTGCCAGAAGCTTCGGGACTAACAACTACGAGCAGTACTTC. This translates into CARSFGTNNYEQYF.

The V and J genes are TRBV19 and TRBJ1-1, with a weak D call TRBD1 (6 bases). The CDR3 contains 16 residues. Germline lookup yields CDR1 LNHDA and CDR2 SQIVND (reference sequence). Trimming stripped 6 bases from V and 0 bases from J, with 17 bases between. The CDR3 nucleotides read TGTGCCAGTAGACTTACAGGGTTCGGCGTGAACACTGAAGCTTTCTTT. This codes for CASRLTGFGVNTEAFF.

The genes are TRBV7-6 and TRBJ2-5; D gene uncertain. The length of the CDR3 is 17 residues. V was pared by 2 bases and J by 0 bases, with 16 bases between. CDR1 SGHVS and CDR2 FNYEAQ come from the germline V gene. The CDR3 DNA sequence: TGTGCCAGCAGCTTAAGTAGTAGACACCGAAACCAAGAGACCCAGTACTTC. It translates to CASSLSSRHRNQETQYF.

The V call is TRBV7-9, the J call TRBJ1-2; TRBD1 matches at 9 bases. Germline-derived CDR1 and CDR2 are SEHNR and FQNEAQ (reference sequence). This CDR3 is built from 17 residues. J was trimmed by 0 bases and V by 6 bases; bases with no gene match: 11. The CDR3 here is CASSPTDRGLTNYGYTF. The CDR3 DNA reads TGTGCCAGCAGTCCCACGGACAGGGGCCTTACTAACTATGGCTACACCTTC.

The genes are TRBV5-1 and TRBJ2-1; 12 nucleotides match TRBD2. V lost 2 bases, J lost 10 bases, and 7 bases stayed unmatched. The germline V gene encodes CDR1 SGHRS and CDR2 YFSETQ. CDR3 length: 15 amino acids. The CDR3 nucleotides read TGCGCCAGCAGCTTAACTAGCGGGGGGTCCGTGGAGCAGTTCTTC. Its protein is CASSLTSGGSVEQFF. Full variable domain (rest looked up from reference TRBV5-1 and TRBJ2-1): KAGVTQTPRYLIKTRGQQVTLSCSPISGHRSVSWYQQTPGQGLQFLFEYFSETQRNKGNFPGRFSGRQFSNSRSEMNVSTLELGDSALYLCASSLTSGGSVEQFFGPGTRLTVL.

V and J are TRBV10-3 and TRBJ2-5, with 13 bases matching TRBD2. Germline V gene lookup returns CDR1 ENHRY and CDR2 SYGVKD. This CDR3 contains 15 residues. Trimming cost V 6 bases and J 5 bases; bases outside gene matches: 6. As DNA, the CDR3 is TGTGCCATCAGAGTTGGACTAGCGGGAGTTGAGACCCAGTACTTC. It codes for CAIRVGLAGVETQYF.

The chain joins TRBV7-2 to TRBJ2-1, with TRBD2 identical over 12 bases. The germline V gene encodes CDR1 SGHTA and CDR2 FQGNSA. Germline trimming cut 5 bases from V and 8 bases from J; bases unmatched to any gene: 7. The CDR3 runs 15 residues. CDR3 nucleotide sequence: TGTGCCAGCAGCCCCCTAGCGGGAGGGCCGGATGAGCAGTTCTTC. It codes for CASSPLAGGPDEQFF.

The chain is built from TRBV6-6 and TRBJ2-7; tentative D call: TRBD1 (6 bases). The CDR3 runs to 15 residues. The germline V gene has CDR1 MNHNY and CDR2 SVGAGI (reference sequence). V was shortened by 0 bases and J by 5 bases, with 14 bases between the two germline ends. The CDR3 DNA reads TGTGCCAGCAGTTACTCGCTAACACAGGGCCACGAGCAGTACTTC. Translated: CASSYSLTQGHEQYF.

The gene calls are TRBV19 and TRBJ2-7; 9 bases match TRBD1. CDR1 and CDR2 from the germline V gene are LNHDA and SQIVND (reference sequence). This CDR3 comprises 14 residues. V shed 6 bases, J shed 2 bases, and the junction held 5 bases outside the gene matches. CDR3 nucleotide sequence: TGTGCCAGTAGCCCTGACAGGGGGGCCTACGAGCAGTACTTC. Encoded protein: CASSPDRGAYEQYF.

There are a few counts of this clone. The chain joins TRBV29-1 to TRBJ2-7, with 10 nucleotides matching TRBD1. The CDR3 runs 15 residues. V lost 7 bases and J lost 2; bases outside the gene matches: 11. CDR1 is SQVTM, CDR2 ANQGSEA, per germline. The CDR3 reads CSASGTGDQPYEQYF. The CDR3 coding sequence is TGCAGCGCCTCCGGGACAGGGGACCAGCCCTACGAGCAGTACTTC.

V and J are TRBV27 and TRBJ1-5, with 10 bases identical to TRBD1. The CDR3 is 14 residues long. Germline V gene sequence: CDR1 MNHEY, CDR2 SMNVEV (reference sequence). V trimming: 5 bases; J trimming: 6 bases; junction bases outside the gene matches: 4. This CDR3 reads CASSRDRGLQPQHF. Written as DNA, the CDR3 is TGTGCCAGCAGTCGAGACAGGGGGCTTCAGCCCCAGCATTTT.

This clone was counted between two and nine times. The chain has TRBV6-1 and TRBJ2-5; D remains ambiguous. Germline assignment: CDR1 MNHNS and CDR2 SASEGT. The V gene lost 3 bases and the J gene lost 5 bases, with 10 bases spanning the gap. The CDR3 loop spans 13 amino acids. CDR3 residues: CASSELSVETQYF. For the CDR3, the DNA is TGTGCCAGCAGTGAGTTGTCTGTTGAGACCCAGTACTTC.